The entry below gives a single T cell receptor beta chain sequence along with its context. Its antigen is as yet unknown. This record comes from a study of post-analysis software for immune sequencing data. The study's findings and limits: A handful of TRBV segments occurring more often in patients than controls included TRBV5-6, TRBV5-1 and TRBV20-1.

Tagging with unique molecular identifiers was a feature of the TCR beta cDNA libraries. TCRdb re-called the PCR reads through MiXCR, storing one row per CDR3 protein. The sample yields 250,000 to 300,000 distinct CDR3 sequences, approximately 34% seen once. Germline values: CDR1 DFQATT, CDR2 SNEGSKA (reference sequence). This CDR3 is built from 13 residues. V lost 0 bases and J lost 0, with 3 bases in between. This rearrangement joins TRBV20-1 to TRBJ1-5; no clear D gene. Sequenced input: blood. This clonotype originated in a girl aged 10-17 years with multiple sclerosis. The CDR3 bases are TGCAGTGCTAGAGAATATAGCAATCAGCCCCAGCATTTT. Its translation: CSAREYSNQPQHF.